The TCR beta chain under discussion was sequenced for a study of blood T cell repertoires in COVID-19. Across the study: Samples representing acute and convalescent COVID-19 were sourced from the United States, Italy and Spain. From T cells, B-cell-depleted T cells, or PBMCs came the material, which was cDNA or gDNA.

In the original analysis: Reference gene primer amplification gave nucleated cell count estimates. The data were produced by immunoSEQ multiplex PCR, yet TCRdb's version contains in-frame clones alone and is incomplete. V and J calls and clone size come straight from that table; D and trimming were deduced from the DNA. The sample records around 180,000 clones, 70% to 90% being singletons. The sequencing input was peripheral blood. The receptor was derived from a human donor in a cohort sampled during active COVID-19.

The DNA for the CDR3 is TGTGCCAGTAGTACACGGACAGGGAGGAACACTGAAGCTTTCTTT. This encodes CASSTRTGRNTEAFF. This chain links TRBV19 with TRBJ1-1, with 8 bases matching TRBD1. Trimming at V came to 4 bases and at J to 1 base, leaving 5 bases not matched to a gene. Germline values: CDR1 LNHDA, CDR2 SQIVND (reference sequence). This CDR3 region has 15 residues. The full variable domain, rest sourced from reference TRBV19 and TRBJ1-1, is DGGITQSPKYLFRKEGQNVTLSCEQNLNHDAMYWYRQDPGQGLRLIYYSQIVNDFQKGDIAEGYSVSREKKESFPLTVTSAQKNPTAFYLCASSTRTGRNTEAFFGQGTRLTVV.